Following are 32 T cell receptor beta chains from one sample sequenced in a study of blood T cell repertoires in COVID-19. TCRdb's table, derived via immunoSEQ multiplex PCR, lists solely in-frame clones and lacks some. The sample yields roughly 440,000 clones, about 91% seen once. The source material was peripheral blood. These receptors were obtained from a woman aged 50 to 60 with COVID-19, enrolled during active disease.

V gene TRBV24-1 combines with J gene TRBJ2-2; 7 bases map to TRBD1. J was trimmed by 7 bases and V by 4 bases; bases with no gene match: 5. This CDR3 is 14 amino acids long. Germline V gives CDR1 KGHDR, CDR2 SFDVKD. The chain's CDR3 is CATSERTGIGELFF. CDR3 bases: TGTGCCACCAGTGAGCGGACAGGAATCGGGGAGCTGTTTTTT.

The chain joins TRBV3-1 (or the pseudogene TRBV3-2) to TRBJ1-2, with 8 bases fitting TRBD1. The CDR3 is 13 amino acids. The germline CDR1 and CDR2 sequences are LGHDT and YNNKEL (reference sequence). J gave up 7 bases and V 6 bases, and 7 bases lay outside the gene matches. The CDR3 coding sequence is TGTGCCAGCAGTCACGGGACAGGAGGTGGCTACACCTTC. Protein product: CASSHGTGGGYTF.

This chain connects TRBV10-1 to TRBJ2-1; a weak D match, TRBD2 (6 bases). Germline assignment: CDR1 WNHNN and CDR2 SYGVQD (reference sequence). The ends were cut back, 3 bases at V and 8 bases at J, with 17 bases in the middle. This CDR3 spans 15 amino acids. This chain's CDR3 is CASSDPGTLDDEQFF. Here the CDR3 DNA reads TGCGCCAGCAGTGACCCCGGGACTTTGGACGATGAGCAGTTCTTC.

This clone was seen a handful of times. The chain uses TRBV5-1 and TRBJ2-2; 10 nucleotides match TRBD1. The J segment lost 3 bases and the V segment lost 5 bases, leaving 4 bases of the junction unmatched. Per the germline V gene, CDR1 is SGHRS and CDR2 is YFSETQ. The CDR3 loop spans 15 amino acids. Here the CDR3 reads CASRPGTGDTGELFF. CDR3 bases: TGCGCCAGCAGGCCCGGGACAGGGGACACCGGGGAGCTGTTTTTT. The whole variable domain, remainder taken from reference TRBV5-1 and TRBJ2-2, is KAGVTQTPRYLIKTRGQQVTLSCSPISGHRSVSWYQQTPGQGLQFLFEYFSETQRNKGNFPGRFSGRQFSNSRSEMNVSTLELGDSALYLCASRPGTGDTGELFFGEGSRLTVL.

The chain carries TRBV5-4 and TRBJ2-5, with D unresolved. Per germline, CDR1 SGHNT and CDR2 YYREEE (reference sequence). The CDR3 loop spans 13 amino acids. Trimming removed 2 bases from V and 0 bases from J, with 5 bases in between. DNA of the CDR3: TGTGCCAGCAGCTTCAGATACCAAGAGACCCAGTACTTC. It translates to CASSFRYQETQYF.

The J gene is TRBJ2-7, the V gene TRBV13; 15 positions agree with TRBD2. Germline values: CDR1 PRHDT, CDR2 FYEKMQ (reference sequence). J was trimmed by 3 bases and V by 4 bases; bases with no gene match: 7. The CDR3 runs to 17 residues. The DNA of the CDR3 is TGTGCCAGCAGCTCCGGACTAGCGGGGGGGTTCGTCTACGAGCAGTACTTC. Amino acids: CASSSGLAGGFVYEQYF.

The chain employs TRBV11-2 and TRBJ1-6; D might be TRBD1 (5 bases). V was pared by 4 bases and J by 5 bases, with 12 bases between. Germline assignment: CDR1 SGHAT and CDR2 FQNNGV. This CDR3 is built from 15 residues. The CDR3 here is CASSWEGLDNSPLHF. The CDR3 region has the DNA TGTGCCAGCAGCTGGGAGGGGCTAGATAATTCACCCCTCCACTTT. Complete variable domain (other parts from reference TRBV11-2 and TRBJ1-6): EAGVAQSPRYKIIEKRQSVAFWCNPISGHATLYWYQQILGQGPKLLIQFQNNGVVDDSQLPKDRFSAERLKGVDSTLKIQPAKLEDSAVYLCASSWEGLDNSPLHFGNGTRLTVT.

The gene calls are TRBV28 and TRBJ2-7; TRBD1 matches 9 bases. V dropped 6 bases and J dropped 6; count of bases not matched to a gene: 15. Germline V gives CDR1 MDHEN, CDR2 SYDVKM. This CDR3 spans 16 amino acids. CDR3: CASRPGHWDRESEQYF. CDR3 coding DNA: TGTGCCAGCAGACCGGGACACTGGGACAGGGAGTCCGAGCAGTACTTC.

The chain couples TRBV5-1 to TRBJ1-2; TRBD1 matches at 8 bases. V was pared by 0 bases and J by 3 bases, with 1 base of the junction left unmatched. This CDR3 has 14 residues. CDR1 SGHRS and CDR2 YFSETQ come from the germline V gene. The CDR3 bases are TGCGCCAGCAGCTTGGGGGGACAGGACTATGGCTACACCTTC. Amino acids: CASSLGGQDYGYTF.

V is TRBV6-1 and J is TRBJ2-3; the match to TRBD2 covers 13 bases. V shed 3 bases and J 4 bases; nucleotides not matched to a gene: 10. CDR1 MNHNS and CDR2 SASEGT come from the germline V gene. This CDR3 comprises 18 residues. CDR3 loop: CASSDSRLAGGLADTQYF. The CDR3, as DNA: TGTGCCAGCAGTGATTCACGACTAGCGGGGGGCCTCGCAGATACGCAGTATTTT.

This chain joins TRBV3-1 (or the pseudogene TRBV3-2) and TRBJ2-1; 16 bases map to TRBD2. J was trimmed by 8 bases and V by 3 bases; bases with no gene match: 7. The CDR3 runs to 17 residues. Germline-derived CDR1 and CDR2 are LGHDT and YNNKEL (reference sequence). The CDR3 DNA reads TGTGCCAGCAGCCAGGGACTAGCGGGGGGGCTTTTAGATGAGCAGTTCTTC. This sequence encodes CASSQGLAGGLLDEQFF.

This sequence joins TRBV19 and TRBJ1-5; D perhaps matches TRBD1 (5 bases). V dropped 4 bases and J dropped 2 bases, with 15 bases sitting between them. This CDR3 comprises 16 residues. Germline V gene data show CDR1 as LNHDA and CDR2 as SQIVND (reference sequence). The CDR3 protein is CASSTVLGAGNQPQHF. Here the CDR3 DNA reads TGTGCCAGTAGTACCGTCTTAGGGGCGGGCAATCAGCCCCAGCATTTT. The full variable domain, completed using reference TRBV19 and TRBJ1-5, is DGGITQSPKYLFRKEGQNVTLSCEQNLNHDAMYWYRQDPGQGLRLIYYSQIVNDFQKGDIAEGYSVSREKKESFPLTVTSAQKNPTAFYLCASSTVLGAGNQPQHFGDGTRLSIL.

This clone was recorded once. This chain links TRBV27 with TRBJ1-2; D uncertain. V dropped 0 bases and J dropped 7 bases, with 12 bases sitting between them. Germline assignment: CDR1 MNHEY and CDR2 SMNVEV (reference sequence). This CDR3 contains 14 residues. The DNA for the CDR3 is TGTGCCAGCAGTTTATCGAGTCTCACGGGTGGCTACACCTTC. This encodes CASSLSSLTGGYTF.

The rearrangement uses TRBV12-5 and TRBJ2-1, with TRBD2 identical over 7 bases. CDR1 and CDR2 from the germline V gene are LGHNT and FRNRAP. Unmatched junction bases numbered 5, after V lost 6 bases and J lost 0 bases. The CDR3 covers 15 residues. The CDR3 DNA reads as TGTGCTAGTGGCCCGGGGGGTACCTCCTACAATGAGCAGTTCTTC. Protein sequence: CASGPGGTSYNEQFF.

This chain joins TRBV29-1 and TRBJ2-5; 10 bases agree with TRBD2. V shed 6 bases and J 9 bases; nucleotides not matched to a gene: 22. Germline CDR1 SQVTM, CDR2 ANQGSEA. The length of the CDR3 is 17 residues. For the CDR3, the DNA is TGCAGCGTACGCGCGCTTTCTGAAGCGGGGGGGTCAGGGGCCCAGTACTTC. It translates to CSVRALSEAGGSGAQYF.

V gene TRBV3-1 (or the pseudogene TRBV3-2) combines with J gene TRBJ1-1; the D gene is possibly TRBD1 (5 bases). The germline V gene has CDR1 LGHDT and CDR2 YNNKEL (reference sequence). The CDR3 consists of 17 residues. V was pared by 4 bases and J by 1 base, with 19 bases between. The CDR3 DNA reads TGTGCCAGCAGCCCCTGGGACTGGAAAGCGGGGAACACTGAAGCTTTCTTT. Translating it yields CASSPWDWKAGNTEAFF.

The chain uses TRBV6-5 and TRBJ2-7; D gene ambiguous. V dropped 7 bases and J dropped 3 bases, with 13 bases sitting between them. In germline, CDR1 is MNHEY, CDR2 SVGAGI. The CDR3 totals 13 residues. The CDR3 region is CASTKAYNYEQYF. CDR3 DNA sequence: TGTGCCAGCACCAAAGCCTATAACTACGAGCAGTACTTC.

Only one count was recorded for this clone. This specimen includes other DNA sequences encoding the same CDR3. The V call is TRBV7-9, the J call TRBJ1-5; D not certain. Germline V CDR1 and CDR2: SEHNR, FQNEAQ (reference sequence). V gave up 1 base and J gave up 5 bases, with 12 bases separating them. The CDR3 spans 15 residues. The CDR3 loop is CASSLVGPGDQPQHF. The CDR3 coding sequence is TGTGCCAGCAGCTTAGTAGGCCCCGGGGATCAGCCCCAGCATTTT.

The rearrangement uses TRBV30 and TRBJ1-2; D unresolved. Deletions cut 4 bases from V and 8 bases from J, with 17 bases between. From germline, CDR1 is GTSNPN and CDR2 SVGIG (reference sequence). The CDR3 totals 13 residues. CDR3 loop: CAWTGQSRGGYTF. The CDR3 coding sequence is TGTGCCTGGACAGGCCAGTCGCGAGGGGGCTACACCTTC.

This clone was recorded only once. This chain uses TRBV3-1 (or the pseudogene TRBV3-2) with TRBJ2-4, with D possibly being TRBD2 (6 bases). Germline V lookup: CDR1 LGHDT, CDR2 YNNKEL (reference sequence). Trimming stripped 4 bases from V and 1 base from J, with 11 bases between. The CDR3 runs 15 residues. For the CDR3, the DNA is TGTGCCAGCAGCCTTCGGGGGATGGCCAAAAACATTCAGTACTTC. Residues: CASSLRGMAKNIQYF.

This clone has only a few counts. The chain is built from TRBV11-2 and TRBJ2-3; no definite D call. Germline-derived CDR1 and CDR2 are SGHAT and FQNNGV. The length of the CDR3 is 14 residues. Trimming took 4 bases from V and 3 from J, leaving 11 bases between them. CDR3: CASSSSSGTDTQYF. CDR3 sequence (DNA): TGTGCCAGCAGCTCATCTTCGGGTACAGATACGCAGTATTTT.

For the CDR3, the DNA is TGTGCCAGCAGTACTCTAGCGGGGTTTAACAATGAGCAGTTCTTC. Amino acids: CASSTLAGFNNEQFF. The chain carries TRBV6-4 and TRBJ2-1; 9 bases align to TRBD2. This CDR3 contains 15 residues. Germline V CDR1 and CDR2: MRHNA, SNTAGT. The V segment lost 5 bases and the J segment 5 bases; nucleotides outside the gene matches: 7.

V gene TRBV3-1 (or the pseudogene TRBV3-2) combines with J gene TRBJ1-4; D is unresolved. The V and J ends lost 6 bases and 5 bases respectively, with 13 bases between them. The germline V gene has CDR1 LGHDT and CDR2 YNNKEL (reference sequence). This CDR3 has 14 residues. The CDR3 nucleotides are TGTGCCAGCAGTCCTAGCGGGGTCAATGAAAAACTGTTTTTT. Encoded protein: CASSPSGVNEKLFF.

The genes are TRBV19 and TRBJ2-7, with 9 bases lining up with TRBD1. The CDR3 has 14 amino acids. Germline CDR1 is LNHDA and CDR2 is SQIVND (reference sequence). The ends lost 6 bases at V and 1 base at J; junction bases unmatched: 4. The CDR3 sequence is CASSWTGESYEQYF. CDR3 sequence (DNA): TGTGCCAGTAGCTGGACAGGGGAATCCTACGAGCAGTACTTC.

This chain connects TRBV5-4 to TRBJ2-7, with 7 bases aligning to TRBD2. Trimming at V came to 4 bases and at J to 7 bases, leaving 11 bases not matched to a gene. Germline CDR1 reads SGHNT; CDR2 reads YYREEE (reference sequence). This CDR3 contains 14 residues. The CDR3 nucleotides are TGTGCCAGCAGCCCGTGGACTAGTTTGAAAGAGCAGTACTTC. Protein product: CASSPWTSLKEQYF.

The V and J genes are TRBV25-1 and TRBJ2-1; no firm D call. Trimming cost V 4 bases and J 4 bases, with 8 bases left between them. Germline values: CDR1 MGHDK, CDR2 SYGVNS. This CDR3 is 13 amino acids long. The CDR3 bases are TGTGCCAGCAGTGTGACGGGTTACAATGAGCAGTTCTTC. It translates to CASSVTGYNEQFF.

The chain's CDR3 is CASSPGTLRGEQYF. The DNA for the CDR3 is TGTGCCAGCAGTCCCGGGACTTTGCGAGGCGAGCAGTACTTC. J is TRBJ2-7 and V is TRBV27, with TRBD2 as a possible D gene (6 bases). The germline gives CDR1 MNHEY, CDR2 SMNVEV (reference sequence). CDR3 length: 14 residues. V was shortened by 5 bases and J by 6 bases, with 17 bases between the two germline ends.

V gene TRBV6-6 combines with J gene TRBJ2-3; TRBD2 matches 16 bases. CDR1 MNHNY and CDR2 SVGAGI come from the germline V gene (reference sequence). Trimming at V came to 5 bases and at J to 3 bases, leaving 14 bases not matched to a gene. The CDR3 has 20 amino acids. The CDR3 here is CASSLGRGGLAGGLTDTQYF. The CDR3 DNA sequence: TGTGCCAGCAGTCTGGGAAGAGGGGGACTAGCGGGGGGGCTTACAGATACGCAGTATTTT.

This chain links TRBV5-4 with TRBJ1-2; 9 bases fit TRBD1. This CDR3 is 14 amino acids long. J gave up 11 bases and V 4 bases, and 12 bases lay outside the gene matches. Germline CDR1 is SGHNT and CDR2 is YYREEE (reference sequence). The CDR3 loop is CASSPGWTGAKYTF. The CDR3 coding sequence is TGTGCCAGCAGCCCTGGATGGACAGGGGCCAAATACACCTTC.

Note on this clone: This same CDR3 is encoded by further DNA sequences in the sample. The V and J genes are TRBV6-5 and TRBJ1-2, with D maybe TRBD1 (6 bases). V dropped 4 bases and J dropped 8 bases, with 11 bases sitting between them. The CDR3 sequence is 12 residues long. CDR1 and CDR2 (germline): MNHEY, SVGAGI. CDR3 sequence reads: CASSSSGQGYTF. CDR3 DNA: TGTGCCAGCAGTTCCTCCGGACAGGGCTACACCTTC.

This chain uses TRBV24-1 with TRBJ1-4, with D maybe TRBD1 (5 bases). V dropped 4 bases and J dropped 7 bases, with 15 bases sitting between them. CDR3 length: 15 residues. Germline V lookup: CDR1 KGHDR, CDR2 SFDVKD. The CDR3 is CATSDPGRSGEKLFF. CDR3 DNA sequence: TGTGCCACCAGTGACCCAGGGAGGTCTGGTGAAAAACTGTTTTTT.

The CDR3 is CSASLPRTGELFF. DNA of the CDR3: TGCAGTGCTAGTCTCCCCCGGACCGGGGAGCTGTTTTTT. This sequence joins TRBV20-1 and TRBJ2-2; D unresolved. Trimming took off 3 bases at V and 5 bases at J, with 10 bases between the two ends. Germline values: CDR1 DFQATT, CDR2 SNEGSKA (reference sequence). The CDR3 covers 13 residues.